Sequencing of this T cell receptor (beta chain) was carried out in a study of vaccination and CD4 T cells after COVID-19. For the study at large: The cells in question were stimulated using overlapping spike peptides derived from SARS-CoV-2, HCoV-NL63, HCoV-OC43 and HCoV-229E. Study conclusions and caveats: Convalescent patients showed a median around 90% of reactive clones that were seen only post-vaccination.

For this clonotype: Its antigen is unidentified.

Sequenced with the Oncomine TCR Beta short-read assay was DNA taken from cultured CD4+ T cells. Extraction of genomic DNA was performed on cultured CD4+ T cells. TCRdb re-called the PCR reads with MiXCR, one entry per CDR3 protein. The sample contains about 16,000 distinct CDR3 sequences, less than 75% of which appear only once. CDR3 size: 14 residues. V lost 0 bases and J 3 bases, leaving 9 bases between the germline ends. The germline CDR1 and CDR2 sequences are SGHNT and YYREEE (reference sequence). Treatment in this sample: roughly 11-day PBMC culture with coronavirus spike peptide pools or control peptides (ViraFEST assay). Under the ViraFEST approach, antigen-specific T cells were expanded with peptide pools and TCRs subsequently sequenced.

The sequence was obtained from a human donor who had recovered from COVID-19. Sequenced sample: CD4+ T cells from blood, cultured in vitro. The V and J genes are TRBV5-4 and TRBJ1-1, with D perhaps TRBD1 (5 bases). The CDR3 protein is CASSLGQGYTEAFF. The CDR3, as DNA: TGTGCCAGCAGCTTGGGGCAGGGATACACTGAAGCTTTCTTT.